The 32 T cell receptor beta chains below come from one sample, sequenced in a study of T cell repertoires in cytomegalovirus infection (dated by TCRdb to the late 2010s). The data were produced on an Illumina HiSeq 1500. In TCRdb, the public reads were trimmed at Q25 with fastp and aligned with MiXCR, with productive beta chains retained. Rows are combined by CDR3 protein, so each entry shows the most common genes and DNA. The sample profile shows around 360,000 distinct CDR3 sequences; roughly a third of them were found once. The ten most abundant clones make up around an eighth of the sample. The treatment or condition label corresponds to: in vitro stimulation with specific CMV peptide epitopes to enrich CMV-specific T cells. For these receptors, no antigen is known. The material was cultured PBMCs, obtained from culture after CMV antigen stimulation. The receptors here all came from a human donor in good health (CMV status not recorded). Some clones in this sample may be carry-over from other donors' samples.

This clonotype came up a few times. CDR3 sequence (DNA): TGTGCCAGCAGTGAATCGCGGCAGGGCAACACCGGGGAGCTGTTTTTT. This translates into CASSESRQGNTGELFF. V gene TRBV25-1 combines with J gene TRBJ2-2; weak D call: TRBD1 (5 bases). Trimming left V 1 base short and J 2 bases short, with 11 bases between. Germline V lookup: CDR1 MGHDK, CDR2 SYGVNS. There are 16 residues in the CDR3. The variable domain in full, completed from reference TRBV25-1 and TRBJ2-2, reads EADIYQTPRYLVIGTGKKITLECSQTMGHDKMYWYQQDPGMELHLIHYSYGVNSTEKGDLSSESTVSRIRTEHFPLTLESARPSHTSQYLCASSESRQGNTGELFFGEGSRLTVL.

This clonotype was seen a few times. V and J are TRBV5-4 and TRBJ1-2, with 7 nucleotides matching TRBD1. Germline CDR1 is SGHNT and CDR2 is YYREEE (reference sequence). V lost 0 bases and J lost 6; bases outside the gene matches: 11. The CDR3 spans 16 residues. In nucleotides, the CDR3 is TGTGCCAGCAGCTTGGGCTTTAGGGGACAGATGAATGGCTACACCTTC. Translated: CASSLGFRGQMNGYTF. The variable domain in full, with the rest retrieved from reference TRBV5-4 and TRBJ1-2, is ETGVTQSPTHLIKTRGQQVTLRCSSQSGHNTVSWYQQALGQGPQFIFQYYREEENGRGNFPPRFSGLQFPNYSSELNVNALELDDSALYLCASSLGFRGQMNGYTFGSGTRLTVV.

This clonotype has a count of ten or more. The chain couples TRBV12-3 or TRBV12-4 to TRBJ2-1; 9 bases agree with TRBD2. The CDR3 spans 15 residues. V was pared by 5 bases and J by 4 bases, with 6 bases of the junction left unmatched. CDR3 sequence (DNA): TGTGCCAGCAGTATACGACTAGCGGAATACAATGAGCAGTTCTTC. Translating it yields CASSIRLAEYNEQFF.

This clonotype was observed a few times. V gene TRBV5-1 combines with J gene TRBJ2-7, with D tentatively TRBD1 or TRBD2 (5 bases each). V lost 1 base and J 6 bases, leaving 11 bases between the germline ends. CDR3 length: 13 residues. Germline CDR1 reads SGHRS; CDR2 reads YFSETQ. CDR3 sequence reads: CASSLLGDGEQYV. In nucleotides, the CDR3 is TGCGCCAGCAGCTTGCTAGGGGACGGCGAGCAGTACGTC.

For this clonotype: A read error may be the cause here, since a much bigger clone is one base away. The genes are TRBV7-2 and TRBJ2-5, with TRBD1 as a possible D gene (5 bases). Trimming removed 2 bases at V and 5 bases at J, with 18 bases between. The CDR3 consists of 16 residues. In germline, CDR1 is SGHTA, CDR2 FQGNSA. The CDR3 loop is CASSLSETVMGETQYF. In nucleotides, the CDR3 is TGTGCCAGCAGCTTATCGGAGACAGTCATGGGGGAGACCCAGTACTTC.

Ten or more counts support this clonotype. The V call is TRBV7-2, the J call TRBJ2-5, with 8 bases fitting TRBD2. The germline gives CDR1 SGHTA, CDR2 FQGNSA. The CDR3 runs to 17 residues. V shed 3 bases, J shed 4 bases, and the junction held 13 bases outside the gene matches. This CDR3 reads CASSFDLLAAGGETQYF. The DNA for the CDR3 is TGTGCCAGCAGCTTTGATCTACTAGCGGCAGGCGGAGAGACCCAGTACTTC.

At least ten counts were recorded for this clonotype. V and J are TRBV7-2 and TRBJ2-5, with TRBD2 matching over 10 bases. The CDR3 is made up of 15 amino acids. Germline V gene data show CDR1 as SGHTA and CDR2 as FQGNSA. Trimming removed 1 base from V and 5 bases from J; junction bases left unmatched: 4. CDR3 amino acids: CASSLVGTSAETQYF. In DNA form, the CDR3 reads TGTGCCAGCAGCTTAGTCGGGACTAGCGCGGAGACCCAGTACTTC.

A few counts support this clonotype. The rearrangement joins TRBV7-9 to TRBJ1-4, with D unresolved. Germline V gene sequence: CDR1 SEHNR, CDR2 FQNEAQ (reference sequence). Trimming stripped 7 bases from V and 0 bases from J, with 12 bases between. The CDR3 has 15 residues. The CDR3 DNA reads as TGTGCCAGCACCAGTCCCACGTCAACTAATGAAAAACTGTTTTTT. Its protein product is CASTSPTSTNEKLFF.

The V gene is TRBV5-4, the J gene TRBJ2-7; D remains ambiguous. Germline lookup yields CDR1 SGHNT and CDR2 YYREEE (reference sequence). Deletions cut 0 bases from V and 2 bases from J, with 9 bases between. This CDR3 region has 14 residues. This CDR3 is CASSLERVAYEQYF. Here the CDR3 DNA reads TGTGCCAGCAGCTTGGAAAGGGTGGCCTACGAGCAGTACTTC. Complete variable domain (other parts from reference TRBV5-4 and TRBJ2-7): ETGVTQSPTHLIKTRGQQVTLRCSSQSGHNTVSWYQQALGQGPQFIFQYYREEENGRGNFPPRFSGLQFPNYSSELNVNALELDDSALYLCASSLERVAYEQYFGPGTRLTVT.

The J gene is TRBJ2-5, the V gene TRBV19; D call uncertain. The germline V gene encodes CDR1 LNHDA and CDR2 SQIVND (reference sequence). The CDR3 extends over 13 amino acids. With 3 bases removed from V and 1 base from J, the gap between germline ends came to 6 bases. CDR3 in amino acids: CASSMRFQETQYF. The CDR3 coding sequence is TGTGCCAGTAGTATGCGCTTCCAAGAGACCCAGTACTTC.

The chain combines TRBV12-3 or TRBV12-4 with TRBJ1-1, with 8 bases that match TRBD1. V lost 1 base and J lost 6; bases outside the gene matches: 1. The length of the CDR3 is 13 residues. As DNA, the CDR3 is TGTGCCAGCAGTTTAGACAGGGGGTCTGAAGCTTTCTTT. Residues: CASSLDRGSEAFF.

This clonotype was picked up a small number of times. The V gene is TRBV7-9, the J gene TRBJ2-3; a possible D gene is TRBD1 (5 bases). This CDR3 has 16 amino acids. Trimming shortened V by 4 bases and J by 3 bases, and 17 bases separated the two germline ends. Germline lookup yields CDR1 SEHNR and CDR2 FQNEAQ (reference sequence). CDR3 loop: CASSSTTRGRTDTQYF. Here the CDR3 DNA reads TGTGCCAGCAGCTCCACGACAAGGGGTCGGACAGATACGCAGTATTTT.

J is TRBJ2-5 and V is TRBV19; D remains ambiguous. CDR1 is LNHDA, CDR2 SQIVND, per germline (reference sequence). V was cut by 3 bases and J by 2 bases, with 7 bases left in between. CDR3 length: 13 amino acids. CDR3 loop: CASSISRQETQYF. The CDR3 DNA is TGTGCCAGTAGTATTTCCAGACAAGAGACCCAGTACTTC. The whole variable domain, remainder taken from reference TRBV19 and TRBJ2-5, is DGGITQSPKYLFRKEGQNVTLSCEQNLNHDAMYWYRQDPGQGLRLIYYSQIVNDFQKGDIAEGYSVSREKKESFPLTVTSAQKNPTAFYLCASSISRQETQYFGPGTRLLVL.

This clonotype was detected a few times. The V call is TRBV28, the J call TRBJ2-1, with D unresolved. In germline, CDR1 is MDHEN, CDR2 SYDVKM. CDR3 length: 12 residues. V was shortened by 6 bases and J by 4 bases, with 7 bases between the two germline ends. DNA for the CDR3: TGTGCCAGCAGCCCCTTGTACAATGAGCAGTTCTTC. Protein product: CASSPLYNEQFF.

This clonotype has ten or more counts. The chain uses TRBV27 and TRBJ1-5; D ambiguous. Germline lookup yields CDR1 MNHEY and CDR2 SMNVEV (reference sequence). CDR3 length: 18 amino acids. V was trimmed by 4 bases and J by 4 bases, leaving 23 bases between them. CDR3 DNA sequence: TGTGCCAGCAGTTACATGAACGTTCCGGGTTTACGGAATCAGCCCCAGCATTTT. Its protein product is CASSYMNVPGLRNQPQHF.

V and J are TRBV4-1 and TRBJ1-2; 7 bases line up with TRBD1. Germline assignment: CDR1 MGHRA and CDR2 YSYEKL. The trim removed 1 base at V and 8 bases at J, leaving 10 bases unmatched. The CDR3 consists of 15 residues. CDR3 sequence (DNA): TGCGCCAGCAGCCAAGTTGGTAGGGGGCAGGGAGGCTACACCTTC. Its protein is CASSQVGRGQGGYTF.

The CDR3 bases are TGCAGTGCTAGAGATCGGGCCACCGCCACTGACGAGCAGTACTTC. Translation gives CSARDRATATDEQYF. The V and J genes are TRBV20-1 and TRBJ2-7; no clear D. V was pared by 0 bases and J by 5 bases, with 17 bases between. Germline V CDR1 and CDR2: DFQATT, SNEGSKA (reference sequence). The CDR3 covers 15 residues.

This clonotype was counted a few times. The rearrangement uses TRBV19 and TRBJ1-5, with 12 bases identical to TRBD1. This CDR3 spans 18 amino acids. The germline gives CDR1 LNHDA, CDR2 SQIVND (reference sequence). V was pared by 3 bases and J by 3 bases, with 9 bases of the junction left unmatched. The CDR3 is CASSMGDRGRRSNQPQHF. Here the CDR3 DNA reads TGTGCCAGTAGTATGGGGGACAGGGGGCGACGATCCAATCAGCCCCAGCATTTT.

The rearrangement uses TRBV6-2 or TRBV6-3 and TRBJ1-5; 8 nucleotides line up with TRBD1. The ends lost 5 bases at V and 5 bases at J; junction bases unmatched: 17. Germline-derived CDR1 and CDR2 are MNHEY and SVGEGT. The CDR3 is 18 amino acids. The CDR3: CASSPAETGVRWDQPQHF. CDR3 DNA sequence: TGTGCCAGCAGTCCAGCCGAGACAGGGGTCCGGTGGGATCAGCCCCAGCATTTT.

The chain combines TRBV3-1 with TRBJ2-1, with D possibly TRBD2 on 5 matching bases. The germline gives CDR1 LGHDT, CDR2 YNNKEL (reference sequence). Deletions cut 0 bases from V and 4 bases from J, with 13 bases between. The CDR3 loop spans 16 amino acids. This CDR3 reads CASSQDRGLGYNEQFF. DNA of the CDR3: TGTGCCAGCAGCCAAGATCGGGGTTTGGGGTACAATGAGCAGTTCTTC.

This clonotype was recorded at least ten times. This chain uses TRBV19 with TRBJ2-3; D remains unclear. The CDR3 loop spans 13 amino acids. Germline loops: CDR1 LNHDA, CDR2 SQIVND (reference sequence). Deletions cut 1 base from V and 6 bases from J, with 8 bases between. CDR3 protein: CASSIGRRDTQYF. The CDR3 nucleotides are TGTGCCAGTAGTATAGGTCGGCGTGATACGCAGTATTTT.

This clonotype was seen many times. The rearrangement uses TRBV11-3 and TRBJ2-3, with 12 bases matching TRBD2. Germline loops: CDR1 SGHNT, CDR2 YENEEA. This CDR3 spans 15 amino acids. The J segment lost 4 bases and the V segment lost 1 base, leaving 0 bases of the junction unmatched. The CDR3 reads CASSLGLAGADTQYF. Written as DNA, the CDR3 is TGTGCCAGCAGCTTAGGACTAGCGGGAGCAGATACGCAGTATTTT.

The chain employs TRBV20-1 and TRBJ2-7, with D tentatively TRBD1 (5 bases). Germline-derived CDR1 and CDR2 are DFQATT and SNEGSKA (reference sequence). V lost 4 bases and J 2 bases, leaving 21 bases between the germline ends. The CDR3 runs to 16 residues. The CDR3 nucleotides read TGCAGTGCTATCGTCCAGGGCTACCAGAATGCCTACGAGCAGTACTTC. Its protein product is CSAIVQGYQNAYEQYF.

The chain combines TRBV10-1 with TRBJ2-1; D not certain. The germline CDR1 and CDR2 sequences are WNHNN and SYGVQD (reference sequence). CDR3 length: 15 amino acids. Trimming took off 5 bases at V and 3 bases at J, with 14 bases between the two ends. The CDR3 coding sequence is TGCGCCAGCAGTCCGGAGTCCCCCCTCTACAATGAGCAGTTCTTC. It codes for CASSPESPLYNEQFF.

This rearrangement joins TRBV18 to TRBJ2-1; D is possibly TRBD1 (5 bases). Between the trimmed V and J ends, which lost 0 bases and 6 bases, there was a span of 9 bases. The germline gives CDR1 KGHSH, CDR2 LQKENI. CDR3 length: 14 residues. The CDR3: CASSPPVGVNEQFF. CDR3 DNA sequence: TGTGCCAGCTCACCACCGGTAGGGGTCAATGAGCAGTTCTTC.

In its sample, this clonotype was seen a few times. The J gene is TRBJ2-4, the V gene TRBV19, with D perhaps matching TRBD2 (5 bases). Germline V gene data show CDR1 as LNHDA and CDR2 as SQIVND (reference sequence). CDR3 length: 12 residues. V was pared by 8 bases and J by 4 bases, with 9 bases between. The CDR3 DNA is TGTGCCAGTCGGGAAACAAAAAACATTCAGTACTTC. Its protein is CASRETKNIQYF.

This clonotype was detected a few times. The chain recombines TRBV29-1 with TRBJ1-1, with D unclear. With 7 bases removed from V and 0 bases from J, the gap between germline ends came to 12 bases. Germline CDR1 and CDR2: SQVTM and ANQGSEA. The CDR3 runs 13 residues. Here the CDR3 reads CSAGINMNTEAFF. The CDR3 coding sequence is TGCAGCGCTGGGATTAACATGAACACTGAAGCTTTCTTT.

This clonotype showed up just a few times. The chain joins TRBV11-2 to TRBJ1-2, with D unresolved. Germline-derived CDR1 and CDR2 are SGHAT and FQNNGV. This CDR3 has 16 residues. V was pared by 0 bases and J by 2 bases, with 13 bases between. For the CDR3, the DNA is TGTGCCAGCAGCTTAGATTCCTCATACCAGAACTATGGCTACACCTTC. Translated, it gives CASSLDSSYQNYGYTF.

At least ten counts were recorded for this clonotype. This chain's CDR3 is CASRTGYGYTF. The CDR3 DNA follows: TGTGCCAGCCGGACGGGTTATGGCTACACCTTC. The chain employs TRBV6-2 or TRBV6-3 and TRBJ1-2; D is undetermined. Deletions cut 8 bases from V and 5 bases from J, with 9 bases between. Germline V gives CDR1 MNHEY, CDR2 SVGEGT. The CDR3 runs to 11 residues.

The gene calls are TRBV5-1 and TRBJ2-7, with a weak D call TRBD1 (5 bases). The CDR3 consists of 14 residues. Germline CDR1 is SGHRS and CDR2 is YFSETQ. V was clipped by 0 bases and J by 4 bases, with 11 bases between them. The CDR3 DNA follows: TGCGCCAGCAGCTTGGCCACAGGCGTGTACGAGCAGTACTTC. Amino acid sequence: CASSLATGVYEQYF.

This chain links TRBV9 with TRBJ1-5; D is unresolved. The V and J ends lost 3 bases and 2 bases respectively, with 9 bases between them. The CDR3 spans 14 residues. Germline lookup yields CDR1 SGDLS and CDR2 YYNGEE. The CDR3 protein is CASSGNVGNQPQHF. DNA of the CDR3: TGTGCCAGCAGCGGGAATGTGGGCAATCAGCCCCAGCATTTT.

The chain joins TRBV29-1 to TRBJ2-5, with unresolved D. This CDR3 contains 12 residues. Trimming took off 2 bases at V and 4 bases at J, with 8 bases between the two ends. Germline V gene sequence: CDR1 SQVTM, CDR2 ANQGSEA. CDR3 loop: CSVEKASETQYF. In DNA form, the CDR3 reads TGCAGCGTTGAAAAAGCGTCAGAGACCCAGTACTTC.